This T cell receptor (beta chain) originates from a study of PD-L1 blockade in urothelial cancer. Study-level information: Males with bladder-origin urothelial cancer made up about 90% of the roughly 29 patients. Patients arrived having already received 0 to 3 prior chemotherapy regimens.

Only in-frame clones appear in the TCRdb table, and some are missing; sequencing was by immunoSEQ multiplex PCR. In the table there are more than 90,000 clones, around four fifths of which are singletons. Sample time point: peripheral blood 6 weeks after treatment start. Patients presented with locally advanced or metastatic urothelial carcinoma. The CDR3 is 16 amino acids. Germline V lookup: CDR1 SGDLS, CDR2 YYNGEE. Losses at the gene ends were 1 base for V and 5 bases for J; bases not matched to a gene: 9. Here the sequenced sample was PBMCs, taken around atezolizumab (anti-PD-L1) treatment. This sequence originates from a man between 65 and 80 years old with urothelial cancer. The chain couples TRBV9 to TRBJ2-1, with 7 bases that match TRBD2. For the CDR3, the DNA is TGTGCCAGCAGCGTAACCGGGGGGTCAATAGACAATGAGCAGTTCTTC. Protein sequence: CASSVTGGSIDNEQFF.